This TCR beta chain is from a study of T-cell reconstitution after alpha-beta-depleted transplantation in children. Broader study findings: Newly produced T cells mostly accounted for T-cell counts and diversity one year post-transplant.

V dropped 6 bases and J dropped 5; count of bases not matched to a gene: 15. The germline gives CDR1 MNHEY, CDR2 SMNVEV (reference sequence). The CDR3 has 17 residues. A few counts support this clonotype. Its cognate antigen is unknown. Molecular barcoding with unique molecular identifiers was used for the TCRbeta library. Each CDR3 protein is one row after TCRdb ran MiXCR on the PCR reads. The data show fewer than 550,000 distinct CDR3 sequences, with more than 9.5% seen just once and 14% held by the top ten. The sequencing here drew on PBMCs, mostly from graft donor cells, taken 180 days after TCRalphabeta/CD19-depleted stem cell transplant. The source is a female patient younger than 10 who had a stem cell transplant for aplastic anemia, so the T cells may come from the graft donor. The V call is TRBV27, the J call TRBJ2-5; TRBD1 aligns across 10 bases. The CDR3 spells CASSPLAGTGAEETQYF. The CDR3 nucleotides read TGTGCCAGCAGCCCTCTGGCTGGGACAGGGGCCGAGGAGACCCAGTACTTC.